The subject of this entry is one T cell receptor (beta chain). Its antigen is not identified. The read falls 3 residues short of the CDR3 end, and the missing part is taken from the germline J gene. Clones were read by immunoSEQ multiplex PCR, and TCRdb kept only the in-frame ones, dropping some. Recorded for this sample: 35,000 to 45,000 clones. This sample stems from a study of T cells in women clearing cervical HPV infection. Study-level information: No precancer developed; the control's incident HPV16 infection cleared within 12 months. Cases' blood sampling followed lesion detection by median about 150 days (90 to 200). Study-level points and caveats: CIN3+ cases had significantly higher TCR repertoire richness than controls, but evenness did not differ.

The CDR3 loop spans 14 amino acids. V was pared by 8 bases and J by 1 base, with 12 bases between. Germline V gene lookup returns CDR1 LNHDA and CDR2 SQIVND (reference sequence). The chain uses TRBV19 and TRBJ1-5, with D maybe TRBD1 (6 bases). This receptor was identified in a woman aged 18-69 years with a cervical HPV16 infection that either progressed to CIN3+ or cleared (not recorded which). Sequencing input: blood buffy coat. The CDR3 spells CASHQGPSNQPQHF. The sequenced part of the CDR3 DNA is TGTGCCAGTCACCAGGGGCCGAGCAATCAGCCC.